This entry features one TCR beta chain sequence. The antigen this receptor binds is unknown. No much larger clonotype is one base removed from it; base qualities were not supplied. The CDR3 regions of human TCRbeta chains were subjected to immunosequencing. Processing in the source paper ran as follows. Repertoire TCRs were matched against a reference library of SARS-CoV-2-specific TCRs generated with the MIRA antigen-specificity platform. Breadth was defined as the fraction of unique TCRs that were SARS-CoV-2-associated, and depth was defined as the fraction of total T cells that were SARS-CoV-2-associated. Using the MIRA data, each spike-specific TCR was assigned both to the spike region to which the TCR was reactive and to a CD4 or CD8 class. Log10-transformed breadth and depth values were compared by one-way ANOVA with Sidak's multiple comparisons tests. TCRdb obtained this table from immuneACCESS and retained in-frame rearrangements with V and J assigned. These tables miss some clones; where compared with another copy, unresolved V genes account for less than half of the shortfall, and the remainder is unexplained. V and J calls plus clone size are reproduced from that table; the DNA served to infer D and trimming. The sample has around 97,000 clones on record, 80% to 95% of them singletons. The ten largest clonotypes hold under 5.5% of the sample.

The CDR3 runs 12 amino acids, cysteine and phenylalanine included. Just CDR3 DNA is preserved here, 36 bases in frame from base 1. The germline V gene encodes CDR1 LNHDA and CDR2 SQIVND (reference sequence). V lost 5 bases and J lost 6 bases; the stretch between them is 11 bases long. This sample is drawn from a study of T cell responses to AZD1222 COVID-19 vaccine (dated by TCRdb to about 2021). For the wider study: AZD1222 recipients with second doses at about 4 weeks or about 12 weeks were pooled, because spike-specific TCR depth and breadth did not differ between schedules. A total of just over 230 trial participants underwent TCR sequencing, of whom approximately 210 received two doses of AZD1222 and about 25 received two doses of the MenACWY control vaccine. Trial participants were enrolled by age into subgroups of 18-55, 56-69 and 70-plus years, and roughly 150, 30 and 60 TCR-sequenced participants, respectively, were included in these subgroups. What the work shows at the level of the full study, not this receptor alone: In the small 56-69-year group, the increase in depth fell short of significance, most likely because of low power. Participants were mostly white British and included more females than males, and it was suggested by the authors that clonal diversity may have been underestimated. The vaccine-associated CD4 TCRs covered the entire spike protein, and the dominant responses fell in regions 160-218 and 743-854. A significant rise in spike-specific TCR breadth and depth was observed after two AZD1222 doses relative to day 0 and relative to MenACWY recipients. Because no samples from the day 14 peak response were available, repertoires could be characterized only after the peak T cell response. Reportedly, close to half of the unique spike-specific TCRs recognized epitopes lying outside the regions that are mutated in the B.1.351 and B.1.1.7 variants. Conclusions about previously exposed vaccinees are limited, since just a handful of AZD1222 recipients were seropositive for SARS-CoV-2 at baseline.

Explained via the paper, the time point label denotes: baseline before first vaccination. Samples from vaccinated people were obtained from the UK trials COV001 and COV002, which included a single-blind randomized controlled phase 2/3 trial of AZD1222 (ChAdOx1 nCoV-19) in healthy adults. For TCRbeta chain sequencing, PBMC samples from trial participants were taken at day 0 and at day 28 after the second dose. Recombination connected TRBV19 to TRBJ2-7; there is no confident call for the D gene. This TCR came from an adult in good health. Sample: peripheral blood, taken on day 0 of AZD1222 vaccination. The nucleotides are TGTGCCAGTAGTGGTCCCTCCCCCGAGCAGTACTTC. Translated, this is CASSGPSPEQYF.